This TCR beta chain came from a study of PD-1 blockade in classical Hodgkin lymphoma. Study observations and caveats: Before treatment, complete responders showed about the same diversity as newly diagnosed patients. Excluded were patients who started nivolumab under 1 year after ASCT, a group that had lower diversity. Differences between repertoires have undefined causes, possibly disease activity or prior therapy.

The CDR3 is 15 amino acids. V shed 6 bases and J 2 bases; nucleotides not matched to a gene: 4. The germline V gene has CDR1 MNHEY and CDR2 SMNVEV (reference sequence). TCRdb keeps only in-frame clones here, not all; method: immunoSEQ multiplex PCR. The repertoire holds fewer than 35,000 clones, with about 85% as singletons. Notes on this clone: Antigen specificity is unknown.

Time point denoted: cycle 4 day 1 (C4D1), after six to seven weeks of nivolumab. All trial patients relapsed after autologous stem cell transplantation. It was by magnetic negative selection that CD4+ T cells were purified from thawed PBMCs. Best outcomes ranged across complete response, partial response and progressive disease. This sample comprised CD4+ T cells from blood, obtained before the fourth cycle of nivolumab. This rearrangement joins TRBV27 to TRBJ1-5; 10 nucleotides agree with TRBD1. The receptor was derived from a human donor with classical Hodgkin lymphoma. The CDR3 region has the DNA TGTGCCAGCAGGGCCGGGACAGGGGGCAATCAGCCCCAGCATTTT. This gives the protein CASRAGTGGNQPQHF.